A single sample is the source of the 8 T cell receptor beta chains below, sequenced in a study of T cells after yellow fever vaccination. TCRdb reprocessed the 5' RACE reads with MiXCR, giving one entry per CDR3 protein. The sample contains 510,000 or so distinct CDR3 sequences, over 15% of which appear only once. The source material was PBMCs, sampled 15 days after the yellow fever booster vaccination. The source is a young man who received the YFV17D yellow fever vaccine.

This clonotype has a handful of counts. The chain employs TRBV6-2 or TRBV6-3 and TRBJ2-1, with D unclear. V was pared by 6 bases and J by 3 bases, with 15 bases between. The CDR3 runs to 15 residues. Per germline, CDR1 MNHEY and CDR2 SVGEGT. CDR3 DNA sequence: TGTGCCAGCAGCCCCCAGGCAGATGACTACAATGAGCAGTTCTTC. It is translated as CASSPQADDYNEQFF.

The chain carries TRBV5-1 and TRBJ2-1; the D gene could be TRBD1 or TRBD2 (6 bases each). This CDR3 region has 16 residues. With 3 bases removed from V and 4 bases from J, the gap between germline ends came to 17 bases. CDR1 is SGHRS and CDR2 is YFSETQ in the germline V gene. The CDR3 region has the DNA TGCGCCAGCAGCTGGGGGGCCGGTCGGGCTTACAATGAGCAGTTCTTC. Its translation is CASSWGAGRAYNEQFF.

This clonotype was observed a handful of times. The chain is built from TRBV11-2 and TRBJ2-5; no clear D. The CDR3 runs to 15 residues. Trimming removed 1 base at V and 0 bases at J, with 9 bases between. In germline, CDR1 is SGHAT, CDR2 FQNNGV. CDR3 in amino acids: CASSLASQHQETQYF. The CDR3 DNA sequence: TGTGCCAGCAGCTTAGCCAGCCAACACCAAGAGACCCAGTACTTC.

A few counts support this clonotype. The V gene is TRBV29-1, the J gene TRBJ1-2; no reliable D call. V was trimmed by 2 bases and J by 13 bases, leaving 5 bases between them. CDR1 is SQVTM, CDR2 ANQGSEA, per germline. This CDR3 comprises 8 residues. CDR3 region: CSVEKGTF. The CDR3 nucleotides read TGCAGCGTTGAAAAGGGCACCTTC.

In DNA, the CDR3 is TGCGCCAGCAGCTTGGAGTCAGGACACTATGGCTACACCTTC. As protein: CASSLESGHYGYTF. The J gene is TRBJ1-2, the V gene TRBV5-1; D remains ambiguous. V was pared by 0 bases and J by 3 bases, with 9 bases between. The length of the CDR3 is 14 residues. Germline CDR1 and CDR2: SGHRS and YFSETQ. The full variable domain, with the rest looked up from reference TRBV5-1 and TRBJ1-2, is KAGVTQTPRYLIKTRGQQVTLSCSPISGHRSVSWYQQTPGQGLQFLFEYFSETQRNKGNFPGRFSGRQFSNSRSEMNVSTLELGDSALYLCASSLESGHYGYTFGSGTRLTVV.

The chain couples TRBV5-1 to TRBJ2-2; 7 bases agree with TRBD1. This CDR3 comprises 17 residues. CDR1 is SGHRS and CDR2 is YFSETQ in the germline V gene. The V and J ends lost 1 base and 0 bases, in that order; junction bases with no gene match: 6. CDR3 amino acids: CASSLLGQPSNTGELFF. DNA of the CDR3: TGCGCCAGCAGCTTGTTGGGACAGCCCTCGAACACCGGGGAGCTGTTTTTT.

This clonotype occurred a few times. CDR3 in amino acids: CASSYWGEYNEQFF. The CDR3, as DNA: TGTGCCAGCAGTTACTGGGGGGAGTACAATGAGCAGTTCTTC. The chain uses TRBV6-2 or TRBV6-3 and TRBJ2-1, with D maybe TRBD2 (6 bases). V dropped 1 base and J dropped 4 bases, with 8 bases sitting between them. Germline assignment: CDR1 MNHEY and CDR2 SVGEGT. The CDR3 runs to 14 residues.

This sequence joins TRBV6-1 and TRBJ2-2, with TRBD1 matching 7 bases. J was trimmed by 3 bases and V by 6 bases; bases with no gene match: 4. The CDR3 is 14 residues long. The V gene's germline CDR1 is MNHNS and CDR2 SASEGT. CDR3 in amino acids: CASRHDRDTGELFF. The CDR3 DNA sequence: TGTGCCAGCAGGCATGACAGGGACACCGGGGAGCTGTTTTTT.